Listed below are T cell receptor beta chains from one sample, sequenced in a study of T-cell reconstitution after alpha-beta-depleted transplantation in children. One entry per CDR3 protein results from TCRdb running MiXCR on the PCR reads. The sample includes roughly 120,000 distinct CDR3 sequences, 20% to 25% of them seen just once. The sequencing here drew on PBMCs, mostly from graft donor cells, taken 180 days after TCRalphabeta/CD19-depleted stem cell transplant. These receptor sequences come from a male patient between 2 and 10 years old who had a stem cell transplant for chronic granulomatous disease, so the T cells may come from the graft donor. Both conserved end residues are part of each CDR3. A D gene is named only where the DNA matches it firmly. Clone size is not always given. Where it is, it says once, few, many or a class for expanded clones.

CDR3 DNA: TGCAGTCTAGAATTTAGTCGGACCGGGGAGCTGTTTTTT
CDR3 protein: CSLEFSRTGELFF
V gene: TRBV20-1
D gene: -
clone size: -
J gene: TRBJ2-2

CDR3 DNA: TGCAGCGTGGAAAAATTGACTGAAGCTTTCTTT
CDR3 protein: CSVEKLTEAFF
V gene: TRBV29-1
D gene: -
clone size: many
J gene: TRBJ1-1

CDR3 DNA: TGTGCCAGCAGTTCGGGACAGCTAAAGTTCTTC
CDR3 protein: CASSSGQLKFF
V gene: TRBV27
D gene: TRBD1
clone size: many
J gene: TRBJ2-1

CDR3 DNA: TGCAGTGCTATGGGCCTCGGCGGGAGAATTGTAGCAGATACGCAGTATTTT
CDR3 protein: CSAMGLGGRIVADTQYF
V gene: TRBV20-1
D gene: TRBD2
clone size: many
J gene: TRBJ2-3

CDR3 DNA: TGTGCCAGGGGTCAAGGACTAGCCCGCACAGATACGCAGTATTTT
CDR3 protein: CARGQGLARTDTQYF
V gene: TRBV7-9
D gene: TRBD2
clone size: -
J gene: TRBJ2-3

CDR3 DNA: TGCAGTGCTAGAATAGCGGGAGAGGGAGATACGCAGTATTTT
CDR3 protein: CSARIAGEGDTQYF
V gene: TRBV20-1
D gene: TRBD2
clone size: many
J gene: TRBJ2-3

CDR3 DNA: TGCAGTGCTCGGGACAAAGAGACCCAGTACTTC
CDR3 protein: CSARDKETQYF
V gene: TRBV20-1
D gene: -
clone size: many
J gene: TRBJ2-5

CDR3 DNA: TGTGCCAGCAGTTTATACGCCGCTAGCGGGACGAAGGATACGCAGTATTTT
CDR3 protein: CASSLYAASGTKDTQYF
V gene: TRBV27
D gene: TRBD2
clone size: many
J gene: TRBJ2-3

CDR3 DNA: TGTGCCAGCAGCTTACGGACAGGGGTTGAGCAGTTCTTC
CDR3 protein: CASSLRTGVEQFF
V gene: TRBV7-6
D gene: TRBD1
clone size: many
J gene: TRBJ2-1

CDR3 DNA: TGTGCCAGCTCACCTATATTACAGGGTGTGTATTTT
CDR3 protein: CASSPILQGVYF
V gene: TRBV18
D gene: -
clone size: -
J gene: TRBJ2-3

CDR3 DNA: TGTGCCATCAGTGAGTCTAATTTTGGGTACAAGTCAAATGAAAAACTGTTTTTT
CDR3 protein: CAISESNFGYKSNEKLFF
V gene: TRBV10-3
D gene: -
clone size: -
J gene: TRBJ1-4

CDR3 DNA: TGCAGTGCTTCTCCCGGACTAGCCAAAAACATTCAGTACTTC
CDR3 protein: CSASPGLAKNIQYF
V gene: TRBV20-1
D gene: -
clone size: few
J gene: TRBJ2-4

CDR3 DNA: TGCAGTGCCGAGAGCGGGGGGGGGACCCAGTACTTC
CDR3 protein: CSAESGGGTQYF
V gene: TRBV20-1
D gene: TRBD2
clone size: -
J gene: TRBJ2-5